These 9 T cell receptor beta chains originate from one sample sequenced in a study of OX40 agonist ivuxolimab in advanced cancers. Clones were read by immunoSEQ multiplex PCR, and TCRdb kept only the in-frame ones, dropping some. The table has approximately 18,000 clones, roughly 80% seen once. The source was CD4+ or CD8+ T cells sorted from blood, collected in a trial of the OX40 agonist ivuxolimab. The receptors here all came from an adult with an advanced solid tumor such as melanoma, head and neck, liver or kidney cancer.

V gene TRBV11-2 combines with J gene TRBJ2-5; D is unresolved. The CDR3 extends over 11 amino acids. CDR1 is SGHAT, CDR2 FQNNGV, per germline. The ends were cut back, 2 bases at V and 6 bases at J, with 4 bases in the middle. CDR3 protein: CASSLTQTQYF. CDR3 coding DNA: TGTGCCAGCAGCTTAACGCAGACCCAGTACTTC.

The chain carries TRBV5-5 and TRBJ1-1; 7 bases are a match to TRBD1. The CDR3 length is 14 residues. J lost 3 bases, V lost 0 bases, and 2 bases had no gene match. Germline values: CDR1 SGHKS, CDR2 YYEKEE (reference sequence). The CDR3 coding sequence is TGTGCCAGCAGCTTGGGGACAGGAGACACTGAAGCTTTCTTT. Translating gives CASSLGTGDTEAFF. The whole variable domain, remainder taken from reference TRBV5-5 and TRBJ1-1, is DAGVTQSPTHLIKTRGQQVTLRCSPISGHKSVSWYQQVLGQGPQFIFQYYEKEERGRGNFPDRFSARQFPNYSSELNVNALLLGDSALYLCASSLGTGDTEAFFGQGTRLTVV.

This chain connects TRBV9 to TRBJ2-5; 7 bases fit TRBD1. The J segment lost 5 bases and the V segment lost 3 bases, leaving 4 bases of the junction unmatched. Germline-derived CDR1 and CDR2 are SGDLS and YYNGEE. This CDR3 is built from 13 residues. This chain's CDR3 is CASSDGTEETQYF. The CDR3, as DNA: TGTGCCAGCAGCGACGGGACAGAGGAGACCCAGTACTTC.

The chain links TRBV11-2 to TRBJ2-1; D possibly uses TRBD1 or TRBD2 (5 bases each). The CDR3 consists of 14 residues. Germline CDR1 and CDR2: SGHAT and FQNNGV. With 1 base removed from V and 6 bases from J, the gap between germline ends came to 10 bases. The CDR3 region has the DNA TGTGCCAGCAGCTTAGCGGGACGTCCCAATGAGCAGTTCTTC. Residues: CASSLAGRPNEQFF.

V and J are TRBV28 and TRBJ2-5; possibly TRBD1 for D (5 bases). The V gene lost 3 bases and the J gene lost 7 bases, with 12 bases spanning the gap. The CDR3 loop spans 13 amino acids. Germline V CDR1 and CDR2: MDHEN, SYDVKM. CDR3 in amino acids: CASSFTGLTTQYF. The DNA for the CDR3 is TGTGCCAGCAGTTTTACAGGATTGACGACCCAGTACTTC.

V and J are TRBV29-1 and TRBJ1-2; a weak D match, TRBD1 (5 bases). Per germline, CDR1 SQVTM and CDR2 ANQGSEA. This CDR3 has 13 amino acids. Trimming shortened V by 4 bases and J by 8 bases, and 17 bases separated the two germline ends. The CDR3 sequence: CSVVGTELRGYTF. The CDR3 DNA is TGCAGCGTTGTAGGGACGGAGCTTCGGGGCTACACCTTC.

CDR3 in DNA: TGTGCCAGCAGCTTAGCCGGATTAAACTATGGCTACACCTTC. This codes for CASSLAGLNYGYTF. The chain employs TRBV13 and TRBJ1-2; no reliable D call. CDR1 is PRHDT, CDR2 FYEKMQ, per germline (reference sequence). V lost 1 base and J lost 2, with 8 bases in between. The CDR3 extends over 14 amino acids.

The chain uses TRBV7-9 and TRBJ2-7, with TRBD1 as a possible D gene (6 bases). CDR1 and CDR2 (germline): SEHNR, FQNEAQ (reference sequence). Between the trimmed V and J ends, which lost 10 bases and 4 bases, there was a span of 14 bases. This CDR3 region has 12 residues. This CDR3 is CAIQGRGYEQYF. CDR3 DNA: TGTGCCATACAGGGTCGGGGTTACGAGCAGTACTTC.

The genes are TRBV10-2 and TRBJ2-7, with 8 nucleotides matching TRBD2. This CDR3 spans 13 amino acids. The germline V gene encodes CDR1 WSHSY and CDR2 SAAADI. Trimming cost V 8 bases and J 4 bases; bases outside gene matches: 7. The CDR3: CASHQGLGYEQYF. CDR3 bases: TGCGCCAGCCATCAGGGACTAGGGTACGAGCAGTACTTC.